This T cell receptor (beta chain) was identified in a study of blood T cell repertoires in COVID-19. Seattle cases were enrolled at active infection and followed longitudinally. The CDR3 covers 15 residues. V shed 7 bases, J shed 3 bases, and the junction held 10 bases outside the gene matches. The germline V gene encodes CDR1 MNHEY and CDR2 SVGAGI. Original data processing: Reference gene primer amplification yielded estimated nucleated cell counts. This table comes from immunoSEQ multiplex PCR, and its TCRdb copy is limited to in-frame clones, with some not included. V, J and clone size are those of that table, while D and trimming were read from the DNA. The sample contains 200,000 to 250,000 clones, more than 80% of which appear only once.

The chain couples TRBV6-5 to TRBJ1-1; TRBD1 matches at 8 bases. The material sequenced was peripheral blood. The source is a man aged 30-40 years with COVID-19, enrolled during active disease. CDR3 nucleotides: TGTGCCAGCACTATACCGGGACAGGCTTACACTGAAGCTTTCTTT. This gives the protein CASTIPGQAYTEAFF.